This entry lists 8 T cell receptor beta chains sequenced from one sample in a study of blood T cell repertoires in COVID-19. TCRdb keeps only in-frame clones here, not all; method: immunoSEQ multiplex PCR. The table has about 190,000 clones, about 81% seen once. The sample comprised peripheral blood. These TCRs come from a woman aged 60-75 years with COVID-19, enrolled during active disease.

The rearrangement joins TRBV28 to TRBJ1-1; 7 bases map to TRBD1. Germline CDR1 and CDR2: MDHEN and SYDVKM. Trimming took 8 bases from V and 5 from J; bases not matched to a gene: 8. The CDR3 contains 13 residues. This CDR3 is CASLRGARTEAFF. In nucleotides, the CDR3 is TGTGCCAGCCTCAGGGGGGCGAGGACTGAAGCTTTCTTT. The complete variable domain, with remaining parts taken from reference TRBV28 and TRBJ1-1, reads DVKVTQSSRYLVKRTGEKVFLECVQDMDHENMFWYRQDPGLGLRLIYFSYDVKMKEKGDIPEGYSVSREKKERFSLILESASTNQTSMYLCASLRGARTEAFFGQGTRLTVV.

The CDR3 here is CSARRGETQYF. In DNA, the CDR3 is TGCAGTGCTAGAAGGGGAGAGACCCAGTACTTC. The rearrangement uses TRBV20-1 and TRBJ2-5; TRBD1 might be the D (5 bases). V was shortened by 2 bases and J by 4 bases, with 5 bases between the two germline ends. Per germline, CDR1 DFQATT and CDR2 SNEGSKA (reference sequence). There are 11 residues in the CDR3.

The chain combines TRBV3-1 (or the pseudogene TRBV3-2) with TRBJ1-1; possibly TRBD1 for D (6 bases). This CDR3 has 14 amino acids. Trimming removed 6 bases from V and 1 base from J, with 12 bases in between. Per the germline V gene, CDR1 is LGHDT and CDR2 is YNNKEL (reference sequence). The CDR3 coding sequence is TGTGCCAGCAGACGAAGGACAGAGAACACTGAAGCTTTCTTT. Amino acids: CASRRRTENTEAFF.

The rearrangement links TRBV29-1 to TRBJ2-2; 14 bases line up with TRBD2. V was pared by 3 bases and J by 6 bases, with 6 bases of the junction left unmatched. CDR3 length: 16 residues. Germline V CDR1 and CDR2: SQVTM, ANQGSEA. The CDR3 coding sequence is TGCAGCGTTGATTGGGGGACTAGCGGGAGTCCCGGGGAGCTGTTTTTT. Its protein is CSVDWGTSGSPGELFF.

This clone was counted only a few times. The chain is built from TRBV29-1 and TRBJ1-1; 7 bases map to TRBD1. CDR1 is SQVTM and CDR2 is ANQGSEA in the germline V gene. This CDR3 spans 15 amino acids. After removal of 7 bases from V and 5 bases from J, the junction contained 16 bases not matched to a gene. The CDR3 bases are TGCAGCGCTGTGGACACCTGGACAGGAAGTACTGAAGCTTTCTTT. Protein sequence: CSAVDTWTGSTEAFF.

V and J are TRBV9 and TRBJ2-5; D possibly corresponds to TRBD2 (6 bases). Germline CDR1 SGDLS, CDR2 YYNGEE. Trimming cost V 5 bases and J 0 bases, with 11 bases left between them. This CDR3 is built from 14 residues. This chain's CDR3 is CASSPWGDQETQYF. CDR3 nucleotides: TGTGCCAGCAGTCCGTGGGGGGACCAAGAGACCCAGTACTTC.

The CDR3 sequence: CASSIQTGTEAFF. The CDR3 nucleotides are TGTGCCAGCAGTATCCAGACAGGCACTGAAGCTTTCTTT. The chain is built from TRBV6-5 and TRBJ1-1; D is perhaps TRBD1 (6 bases). Germline CDR1 MNHEY, CDR2 SVGAGI. The CDR3 extends over 13 amino acids. The V and J ends lost 5 bases and 4 bases respectively, with 11 bases between them.

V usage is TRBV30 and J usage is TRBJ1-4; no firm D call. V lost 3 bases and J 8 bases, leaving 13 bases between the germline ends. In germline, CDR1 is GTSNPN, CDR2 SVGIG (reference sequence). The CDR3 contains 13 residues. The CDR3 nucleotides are TGTGCCTGGAGCCGCGTGGCCAGGGAAAAACTGTTTTTT. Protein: CAWSRVAREKLFF.